Listed here are 9 T cell receptor beta chains from one sample, sequenced in a study of T cell repertoires in cytomegalovirus infection. MiXCR was run by TCRdb on the reads, yielding one entry per CDR3 protein. This sample has a few hundred thousand distinct CDR3 sequences, with around a sixth found just once. Sequencing input: PBMCs. These receptors were taken from a human donor in good health (CMV status not recorded). Some clones in this sample may be carry-over from other donors' samples.

This clonotype was seen only a few times. The CDR3 coding sequence is TGCGCCAGCAGCTTGGTCGCCGATAGGGAGACCCAGTACTTC. This sequence encodes CASSLVADRETQYF. This sequence joins TRBV5-1 and TRBJ2-5; the D is unclear. The germline CDR1 and CDR2 sequences are SGHRS and YFSETQ. The CDR3 totals 14 residues. V lost 0 bases to trimming and J lost 5 bases, with 11 bases between them.

This clonotype was picked up many times. V gene TRBV12-3 or TRBV12-4 combines with J gene TRBJ2-5; D might be TRBD2 (5 bases). Trimming left V 2 bases short and J 0 bases short, with 7 bases between. The CDR3 has 14 residues. This CDR3 is CASSLLLDQETQYF. As DNA, the CDR3 is TGTGCCAGCAGTTTACTACTAGACCAAGAGACCCAGTACTTC.

This clonotype was seen more than once but under ten times. V and J are TRBV7-9 and TRBJ1-4; 10 positions match TRBD1. The V gene's germline CDR1 is SEHNR and CDR2 FQNEAQ (reference sequence). This CDR3 has 16 amino acids. With 4 bases clipped from V and 6 bases from J, the junction kept 8 bases outside the gene matches. CDR3 loop: CASSYNRGQGYEKLFF. CDR3 sequence (DNA): TGTGCCAGCAGCTATAACCGGGGACAGGGGTATGAAAAACTGTTTTTT.

This clonotype came up a few times. The J gene is TRBJ2-1, the V gene TRBV19; 7 bases are a match to TRBD1. V dropped 5 bases and J dropped 2; count of bases not matched to a gene: 6. The CDR3 totals 15 residues. Germline CDR1 reads LNHDA; CDR2 reads SQIVND (reference sequence). CDR3 in amino acids: CASSLQGTAYNEQFF. The CDR3 region has the DNA TGTGCCAGTAGTCTACAGGGGACAGCCTACAATGAGCAGTTCTTC.

This chain links TRBV29-1 with TRBJ2-2; perhaps D is TRBD1 or TRBD2 (5 bases each). This CDR3 is 14 amino acids long. CDR1 is SQVTM and CDR2 is ANQGSEA in the germline V gene. V was pared by 2 bases and J by 1 base, with 8 bases between. The DNA for the CDR3 is TGCAGCGTTGAATCGGGGCTGAACACCGGGGAGCTGTTTTTT. It yields the protein CSVESGLNTGELFF.

This clonotype has a count of ten or more. This sequence joins TRBV11-2 and TRBJ1-2, with D unresolved. This CDR3 region has 14 residues. Trimming pared 1 base from V and 8 bases from J, leaving 14 bases between. Germline V gives CDR1 SGHAT, CDR2 FQNNGV. The CDR3 reads CASSLVNPILGYTF. The CDR3 nucleotides read TGTGCCAGCAGCTTAGTTAACCCTATCTTGGGCTACACCTTC.

The CDR3 DNA reads TGTGCCAGCTCAATGGACAGGGACGAGCAGTACTTC. This codes for CASSMDRDEQYF. V is TRBV18 and J is TRBJ2-7; 8 bases align to TRBD1. With 5 bases clipped from V and 5 bases from J, the junction kept 2 bases outside the gene matches. The CDR3 has 12 residues. Germline-derived CDR1 and CDR2 are KGHSH and LQKENI. The complete variable domain, with remaining parts taken from reference TRBV18 and TRBJ2-7, reads NAGVMQNPRHLVRRRGQEARLRCSPMKGHSHVYWYRQLPEEGLKFMVYLQKENIIDESGMPKERFSAEFPKEGPSILRIQQVVRGDSAAYFCASSMDRDEQYFGPGTRLTVT.

This clonotype was found many times. V and J are TRBV18 and TRBJ2-6; D is unresolved. The CDR3 has 15 residues. Germline V gives CDR1 KGHSH, CDR2 LQKENI. Trimming took 8 bases from V and 0 from J, leaving 11 bases between them. CDR3 sequence: CASSPQSSGANVLTF. The CDR3 nucleotides are TGTGCCAGCAGTCCACAGAGCTCTGGGGCCAACGTCCTGACTTTC.

The chain joins TRBV7-3 to TRBJ1-1; D is ambiguous. Germline CDR1 and CDR2: SGHTA and FQGTGA. The CDR3 contains 15 residues. The germline V and J ends were trimmed by 5 bases and 4 bases, with 17 bases remaining between them. CDR3 DNA: TGTGCCAGCAGCGTGAACCAGTCACCGGGCACTGAAGCTTTCTTT. Amino acid sequence: CASSVNQSPGTEAFF.